The 21 T cell receptor beta chains reported below all come from one sample, sequenced in a study of cytotoxic CD8 clonotypes in ibrutinib-treated CLL. Clones were sequenced by immunoSEQ multiplex PCR, and TCRdb holds only the in-frame ones, with some missing. The sample comprises roughly 180,000 clones, roughly 80% of which are singletons, and 4.6% rests with the top ten. The material was PBMCs, obtained after 24 months of ibrutinib treatment. All receptors come from a human donor with chronic lymphocytic leukemia.

This clone was found once. The chain combines TRBV18 with TRBJ1-2; D is uncertain. Trimming removed 0 bases at V and 0 bases at J, with 11 bases between. The CDR3 contains 16 residues. CDR1 KGHSH and CDR2 LQKENI come from the germline V gene. This CDR3 reads CASSPPRAPANYGYTF. The CDR3 bases are TGTGCCAGCTCACCACCGAGGGCACCCGCTAACTATGGCTACACCTTC.

The V and J genes are TRBV5-1 and TRBJ2-3; D not certain. The CDR3 length is 13 residues. Germline CDR1 is SGHRS and CDR2 is YFSETQ. V was clipped by 4 bases and J by 2 bases, with 8 bases between them. CDR3 bases: TGCGCCAGCAGCCTGGGCCCCACAGATACGCAGTATTTT. It codes for CASSLGPTDTQYF. The variable domain in full, completed from reference TRBV5-1 and TRBJ2-3, reads KAGVTQTPRYLIKTRGQQVTLSCSPISGHRSVSWYQQTPGQGLQFLFEYFSETQRNKGNFPGRFSGRQFSNSRSEMNVSTLELGDSALYLCASSLGPTDTQYFGPGTRLTVL.

This clone was observed once. The chain couples TRBV5-1 to TRBJ1-1, with 7 bases fitting TRBD1. This CDR3 is built from 14 residues. Trimming cost V 4 bases and J 2 bases; bases outside gene matches: 5. The germline gives CDR1 SGHRS, CDR2 YFSETQ. In nucleotides, the CDR3 is TGCGCCAGCAGCCGCGACAGGGTCAACACTGAAGCTTTCTTT. Its translation: CASSRDRVNTEAFF.

A word on this clone: Other DNA sequences in this sample translate to the same CDR3. The CDR3 sequence: CASSRTGSNQPQHF. In nucleotides, the CDR3 is TGTGCCAGCAGCCGGACAGGGTCCAATCAGCCCCAGCATTTT. The chain joins TRBV6-5 to TRBJ1-5; 8 nucleotides line up with TRBD1. Germline V lookup: CDR1 MNHEY, CDR2 SVGAGI. With 6 bases clipped from V and 3 bases from J, the junction kept 4 bases outside the gene matches. The CDR3 sequence is 14 residues long.

V gene TRBV7-8 combines with J gene TRBJ1-5; 7 bases match TRBD1. Per the germline V gene, CDR1 is SGHVS and CDR2 is FQNEAQ. CDR3 length: 15 residues. With 5 bases clipped from V and 3 bases from J, the junction kept 7 bases outside the gene matches. This CDR3 reads CASSQLDRLNQPQHF. DNA for the CDR3: TGTGCCAGCAGCCAACTGGACAGGCTCAATCAGCCCCAGCATTTT.

The chain joins TRBV9 to TRBJ1-4; 8 nucleotides align to TRBD1. The junction had 3 bases not matched to a gene; V was cut back by 0 bases and J by 2 bases. CDR3 length: 16 amino acids. In germline, CDR1 is SGDLS, CDR2 YYNGEE. CDR3 sequence reads: CASSVAGGKTNEKLFF. Written as DNA, the CDR3 is TGTGCCAGCAGCGTAGCAGGGGGCAAGACTAATGAAAAACTGTTTTTT.

This chain connects TRBV5-1 to TRBJ2-7; D is possibly TRBD2 (7 bases). Trimming pared 5 bases from V and 6 bases from J, leaving 21 bases between. Germline-derived CDR1 and CDR2 are SGHRS and YFSETQ. CDR3 length: 15 amino acids. The CDR3: CASSRQGRGVREQYF. In DNA, the CDR3 is TGCGCCAGCAGTCGGCAGGGGAGGGGAGTCCGCGAGCAGTACTTC.

The chain uses TRBV9 and TRBJ1-1; 7 nucleotides align to TRBD1. The ends lost 0 bases at V and 3 bases at J; junction bases unmatched: 5. The CDR3 runs to 15 residues. Germline values: CDR1 SGDLS, CDR2 YYNGEE. The CDR3 region has the DNA TGTGCCAGCAGCGTAGTGCAAGGGGGCGACACTGAAGCTTTCTTT. It codes for CASSVVQGGDTEAFF.

The rearrangement uses TRBV7-6 and TRBJ1-1, with D perhaps matching TRBD1 (5 bases). V lost 1 base and J lost 7, with 19 bases in between. The CDR3 has 16 residues. Germline assignment: CDR1 SGHVS and CDR2 FNYEAQ. In DNA, the CDR3 is TGTGCCAGCAGCTTAGGGGGTGGGAGGGGCACCAATGAAGCTTTCTTT. It encodes CASSLGGGRGTNEAFF.

The chain combines TRBV18 with TRBJ1-1; tentative D call: TRBD1 (5 bases). This CDR3 contains 15 residues. The V gene lost 2 bases and the J gene lost 2 bases, with 12 bases spanning the gap. Germline CDR1 reads KGHSH; CDR2 reads LQKENI. This CDR3 reads CASSPTLQANTEAFF. The CDR3 DNA reads as TGTGCCAGCTCACCAACACTACAGGCAAACACTGAAGCTTTCTTT.

The gene calls are TRBV2 and TRBJ2-7, with a weak D call TRBD1 (6 bases). The CDR3 spans 15 residues. Trimming stripped 4 bases from V and 3 bases from J, with 16 bases between. From germline, CDR1 is SNHLY and CDR2 FYNNEI. The CDR3 region has the DNA TGTGCCAGCAGTGGATGGGGGCAGACGAACTACGAGCAGTACTTC. Protein: CASSGWGQTNYEQYF.

The chain carries TRBV5-1 and TRBJ1-3; 10 bases are a match to TRBD1. The CDR3 covers 18 residues. Per the germline V gene, CDR1 is SGHRS and CDR2 is YFSETQ. With V trimmed by 0 bases and J by 0 bases, 6 bases remained unmatched. The CDR3 nucleotides are TGCGCCAGCAGCTTGGGATTGGGACAGGGGATCTCTGGAAACACCATATATTTT. This gives the protein CASSLGLGQGISGNTIYF.

The chain uses TRBV27 and TRBJ2-7; D uncertain. The germline V and J ends were trimmed by 2 bases and 6 bases, with 17 bases remaining between them. Germline-derived CDR1 and CDR2 are MNHEY and SMNVEV (reference sequence). The CDR3 covers 15 residues. CDR3 loop: CASSLNSGPQFEQYF. CDR3 coding DNA: TGTGCCAGCAGTTTAAATTCCGGACCTCAATTCGAGCAGTACTTC.

The chain has TRBV2 and TRBJ1-4, with a possible D match to TRBD1 (6 bases). The CDR3 runs to 17 residues. V lost 3 bases, J lost 2 bases, and 16 bases lay in between. Germline assignment: CDR1 SNHLY and CDR2 FYNNEI. The CDR3 DNA is TGTGCCAGCAGTGAGAAGGGGGGGGTGGCGACTAATGAAAAACTGTTTTTT. This sequence encodes CASSEKGGVATNEKLFF.

The chain has TRBV30 and TRBJ2-7, with TRBD2 matching over 8 bases. J gave up 2 bases and V 0 bases, and 6 bases lay outside the gene matches. This CDR3 spans 15 amino acids. Germline V gene lookup returns CDR1 GTSNPN and CDR2 SVGIG (reference sequence). CDR3 region: CAWSVPQLAAYEQYF. CDR3 bases: TGTGCCTGGAGTGTACCCCAACTAGCGGCCTACGAGCAGTACTTC.

The rearrangement uses TRBV6-1 and TRBJ1-2; 7 positions match TRBD1. Germline CDR1 and CDR2: MNHNS and SASEGT. Trimming cost V 3 bases and J 4 bases; bases outside gene matches: 5. The CDR3 contains 14 residues. DNA of the CDR3: TGTGCCAGCAGTGAGAAAGGGACAGTCTATGGCTACACCTTC. It translates to CASSEKGTVYGYTF.

This clone was counted once. This chain links TRBV27 with TRBJ1-6; tentative D call: TRBD1 (6 bases). Trimming took 3 bases from V and 6 from J, leaving 18 bases between them. Looked up from germline, CDR1 is MNHEY and CDR2 is SMNVEV (reference sequence). The CDR3 contains 17 residues. CDR3 coding DNA: TGTGCCAGCAGTTTCCGCGCAGGGGAAGGGGGTAATTCACCCCTCCACTTT. The encoded protein is CASSFRAGEGGNSPLHF.

The chain carries TRBV10-2 and TRBJ1-2; 7 nucleotides line up with TRBD1. Unmatched junction bases numbered 7, after V lost 4 bases and J lost 2 bases. The CDR3 spans 15 residues. The germline V gene encodes CDR1 WSHSY and CDR2 SAAADI. CDR3 DNA sequence: TGCGCCAGCAGTGGGCTCAAACAGGGGAACTATGGCTACACCTTC. This gives the protein CASSGLKQGNYGYTF.

With regard to this clone: Other DNA sequences in this sample translate to the same CDR3. V is TRBV30 and J is TRBJ2-7, with 7 bases identical to TRBD2. This CDR3 has 14 residues. The junction had 9 bases not matched to a gene; V was cut back by 1 base and J by 6 bases. Germline CDR1 GTSNPN, CDR2 SVGIG (reference sequence). CDR3 nucleotide sequence: TGTGCCTGGAGTGGACGGGGGGAGGGTCGCGAGCAGTACTTC. Residues: CAWSGRGEGREQYF.

This chain joins TRBV30 and TRBJ1-6; D is possibly TRBD1 (5 bases). This CDR3 spans 18 amino acids. The germline V gene has CDR1 GTSNPN and CDR2 SVGIG (reference sequence). With 4 bases removed from V and 2 bases from J, the gap between germline ends came to 21 bases. In DNA, the CDR3 is TGTGCCTGGATGTTTGGCGGCATACTGGGGGCCTATAATTCACCCCTCCACTTT. Encoded protein: CAWMFGGILGAYNSPLHF.

This rearrangement joins TRBV4-2 to TRBJ2-3; 9 nucleotides agree with TRBD2. The length of the CDR3 is 17 residues. V lost 6 bases, J lost 5 bases, and 15 bases stayed unmatched. Germline V gene sequence: CDR1 LGHNA, CDR2 YNFKEQ. As DNA, the CDR3 is TGTGCCAGCAGGACCAGGGTGGCTAGCGGGATTTTAGATACGCAGTATTTT. It is translated as CASRTRVASGILDTQYF.